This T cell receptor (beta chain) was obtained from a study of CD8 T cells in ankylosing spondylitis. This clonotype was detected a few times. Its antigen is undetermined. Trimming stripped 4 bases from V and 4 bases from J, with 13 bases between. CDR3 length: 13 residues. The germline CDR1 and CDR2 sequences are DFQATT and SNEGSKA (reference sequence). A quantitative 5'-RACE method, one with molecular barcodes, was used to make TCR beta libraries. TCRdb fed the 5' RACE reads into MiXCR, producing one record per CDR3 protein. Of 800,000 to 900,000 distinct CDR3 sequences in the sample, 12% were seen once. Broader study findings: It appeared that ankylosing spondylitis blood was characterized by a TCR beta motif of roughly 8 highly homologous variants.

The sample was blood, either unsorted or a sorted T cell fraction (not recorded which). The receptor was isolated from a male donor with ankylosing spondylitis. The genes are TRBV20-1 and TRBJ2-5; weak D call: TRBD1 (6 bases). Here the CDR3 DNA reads TGCAGTGCTACCTACAGGGAAGGAGAGACCCAGTACTTC. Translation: CSATYREGETQYF.